This entry is about one T cell receptor beta chain. Its antigen has not been determined. There are no base qualities to consult, and no much larger clone falls within one base. The immunoSEQ Assay, which relies on bias-controlled multiplex PCR amplification of genomic DNA, was used to profile TCRbeta CDR3 regions. On the study's bioinformatics: To quantify the absolute abundance of each unique TCRbeta CDR3 region, the sequences were collapsed and filtered. Two models were used to test differential abundance: a binomial model (Fisher-equivalent) and a beta-binomial model that adds time-dependent variance fitted from healthy donors. Clones with fewer than 5 combined templates were removed, and differential abundance was called for clones with a Benjamini-Hochberg FDR below 0.01. Beta-binomial variance was modeled as a function of total template count across the two samples using the form v = (b*log(k)+a)^2. TCRdb obtained this table from immuneACCESS and retained in-frame rearrangements with V and J assigned. These tables miss some clones; where compared with another copy, unresolved V genes account for less than half of the shortfall, and the remainder is unexplained. The DNA was the basis for D and trimming; V, J and clone size are from that table. This sample gives around 85,000 clones in total; 70% to 90% of them show up just once. The ten largest make up around a fifth of the sample.

The record originates from a study of identifying expanded T cells in peripheral blood (dated by TCRdb to the late 2010s). Regarding the complete study: Technical replicates were generated by sequencing separate aliquots of the same genomic DNA pool, and four replicates were compared pairwise.

No immune events such as infections were documented for the healthy donors during the collection period. Blood repertoires from healthy donors were used as a training cohort for calibrating time-dependent variance in a beta-binomial model of differential abundance of T-cell clones. There were roughly ten healthy donors in the training cohort, of whom 3 were female and 7 were male. An age range of about 25 to 64 years, with an average of about 39 years, was recorded for the donors. Whole blood was collected from each healthy donor at three time points spaced two weeks apart and obtained from a commercial supplier. Genomic DNA was extracted from unsorted whole blood for immunosequencing. Per the germline V gene, SGHTS is the CDR1 and YDEGEE is the CDR2. Deletion took 4 bases off V and 0 bases off J, with a span of 12 bases between the germline ends. The CDR3 starts with the cysteine, ends with the phenylalanine, and has 15 residues. Solely the CDR3 DNA is kept, with 45 bases framed from the first base.

Study-level results and caveats: The beta-binomial model significantly reduced the number of clones called differentially abundant and the false-positive rate across all healthy-donor time intervals. The binomial model flagged approximately 1.2 differentially abundant clones between technical replicates but approximately 15 over approximately 2 weeks and 19 over roughly 4 weeks. The authors expected biological variance in healthy repertoires might increase further over much longer intervals such as months to years. In all healthy donors, the variance in clone template counts between samples taken roughly two weeks apart rose significantly as total template count increased.

Sequencing was done on a sample of blood. This TCR was sampled from a person between 18 and 70 years old in good health. The rearranged segments are TRBV5-8 and TRBJ2-3; TRBD1 is possibly the D segment (5 matching bases). The DNA sequence reads TGTGCCAGCAGCCGCAGGGTGCATAGCACAGATACGCAGTATTTT. Protein translation: CASSRRVHSTDTQYF.